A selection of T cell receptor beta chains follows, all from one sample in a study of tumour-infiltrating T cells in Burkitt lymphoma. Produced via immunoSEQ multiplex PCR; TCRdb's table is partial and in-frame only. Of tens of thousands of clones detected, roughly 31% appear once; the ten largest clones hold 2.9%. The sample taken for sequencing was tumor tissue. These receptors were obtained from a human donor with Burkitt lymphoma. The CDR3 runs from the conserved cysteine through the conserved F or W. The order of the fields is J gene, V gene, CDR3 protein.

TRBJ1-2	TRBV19	CASSRDRPYGYTF
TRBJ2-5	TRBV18	CASSPFTGALETQYF
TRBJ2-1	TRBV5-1	CASSLVGQGSDNEQFF
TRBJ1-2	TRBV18	CASSPPVTVYGYTF
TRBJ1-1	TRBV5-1	CASTLGTGGNTEAFF
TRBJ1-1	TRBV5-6	CASSLGGLDTEAFF
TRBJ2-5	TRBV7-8	CASSLGRGSGETQYF
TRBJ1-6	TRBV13	CASSLPNSPLHF
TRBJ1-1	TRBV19	CASSQGRASMNTEAFF
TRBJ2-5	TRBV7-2	CASSLELAGGRETQYF
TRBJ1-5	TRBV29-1	CSPRTGDRGSNQPQHF
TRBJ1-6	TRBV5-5	CASSSTPSSYNSPLHF
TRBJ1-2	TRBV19	CASRGQGGIDGYTF
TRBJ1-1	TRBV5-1	CASRTTQGYTEAFF
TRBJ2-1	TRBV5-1	CASSLTSGINEQFF
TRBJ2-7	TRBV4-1	CASSQDRGQGRYEQYF
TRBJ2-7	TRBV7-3	CASSLRGGTGLNYEQYF
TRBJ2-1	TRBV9	CASSVAGQYNEQFF
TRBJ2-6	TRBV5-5	CASSRRGQGTNVLTF
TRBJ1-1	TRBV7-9	CASSPVVGVTEAFF
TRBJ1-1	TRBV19	CASSQLTGMNTEAFF
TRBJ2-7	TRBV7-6	CASSLGWARLRYEQYF
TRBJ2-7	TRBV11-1	CASQLNVGGYYEQYF
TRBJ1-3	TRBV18	CASSPSTGTGNTIYF
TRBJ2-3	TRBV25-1	CASRGQGGADTQYF
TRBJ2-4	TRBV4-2	CASSLRRGQTNIQYF
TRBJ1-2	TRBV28	CASSPRAQGIPYYGYTF
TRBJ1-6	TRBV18	CASSPAQGTLHF
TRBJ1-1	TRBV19	CATKTGNTEAFF
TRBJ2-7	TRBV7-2	CASSFGSSGYEQYF
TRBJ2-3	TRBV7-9	CASSLGLAGADTQYF
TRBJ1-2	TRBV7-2	CASSLRVSGNYGYTF
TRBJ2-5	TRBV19	CASTRRRGFGETQYF
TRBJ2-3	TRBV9	CASSVGAGGFTDTQYF
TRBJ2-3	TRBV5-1	CASSPGLAGVDTQYF
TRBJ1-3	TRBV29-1	CSFQTGSSGNTIYF
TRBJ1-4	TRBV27	CASRQGDEKLFF
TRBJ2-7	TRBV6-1	CASTKRRGEQYF
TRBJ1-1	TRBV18	CASSASQGFRTEAFF
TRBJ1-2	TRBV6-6	CASSYLGYGYTF
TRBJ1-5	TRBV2	CASNPRQAGNQPQHF
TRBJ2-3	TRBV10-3	CAIMALAGATDTQYF
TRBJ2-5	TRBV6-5	CASSYSPFGGTQYF
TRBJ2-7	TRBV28	CASSSGSYEQYF
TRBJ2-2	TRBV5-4	CASSLRGVGELFF
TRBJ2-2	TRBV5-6	CASSLYRWQNTGELFF
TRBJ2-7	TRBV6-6	CASSYDWGEQYF
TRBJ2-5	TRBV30	CAWSVRAGAGETQYF
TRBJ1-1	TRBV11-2	CASSLKQGMNTEAFF
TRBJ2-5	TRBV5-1	CASSLAGERETQYF
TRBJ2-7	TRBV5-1	CASSLAGRGSHEQYF
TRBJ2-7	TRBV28	CASLQGLASHYEQYF
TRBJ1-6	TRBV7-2	CASSLLQGYNSPLHF
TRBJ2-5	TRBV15	CATSRDNPGTQYF
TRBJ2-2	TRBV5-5	CASSSLYTGELFF
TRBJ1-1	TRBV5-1	CASSQGNAGGNTEAFF
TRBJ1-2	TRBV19	CASSPAGVNYGYTF